The 13 T cell receptor beta chains below were found in one sample sequenced in a study of T-cell reconstitution after alpha-beta-depleted transplantation in children. Using unique molecular identifiers, the investigators prepared the TCRbeta library. TCRdb reanalysed the PCR reads using MiXCR and keeps one entry per CDR3 protein. The sample contains more than 400,000 distinct CDR3 sequences, roughly an eighth of which appear only once. The specimen was PBMCs, mostly from graft donor cells, collected 180 days after TCRalphabeta/CD19-depleted stem cell transplant. These receptors were collected from a female patient between 2 and 15 years old who had a stem cell transplant for aplastic anemia, so the T cells may come from the graft donor.

The V gene is TRBV4-3, the J gene TRBJ2-3, with TRBD1 as a possible D gene (6 bases). There are 16 residues in the CDR3. Germline values: CDR1 LGHNA, CDR2 YSLEER. The V end was cut by 0 bases, the J end by 3 bases, with 13 bases between. CDR3 in DNA: TGCGCCAGCAGCCAAGATTGGGGGCGCGGAACAGATACGCAGTATTTT. Translation: CASSQDWGRGTDTQYF.

As concerns this clonotype: This may come from a read error, since a much larger clone is one base off. The gene calls are TRBV11-1 and TRBJ1-2; D ambiguous. V was cut by 5 bases and J by 7 bases, with 14 bases left in between. The V gene's germline CDR1 is SGHAT and CDR2 FQDESV (reference sequence). CDR3 length: 13 residues. This CDR3 reads CASSPVYSTGYTF. Written as DNA, the CDR3 is TGTGCCAGCAGCCCTGTGTATAGTACTGGCTACACCTTC.

There are a few counts of this clonotype. The rearrangement uses TRBV12-3 or TRBV12-4 and TRBJ2-5; D ambiguous. There are 14 residues in the CDR3. The ends were cut back, 2 bases at V and 3 bases at J, with 10 bases in the middle. The CDR3 is CASSLYFGEETQYF. In DNA, the CDR3 is TGTGCCAGCAGTTTATATTTTGGGGAAGAGACCCAGTACTTC.

This clonotype was seen only a few times. The chain recombines TRBV3-1 with TRBJ2-3; no definite D call. Trimming pared 1 base from V and 3 bases from J, leaving 11 bases between. Germline CDR1 and CDR2: LGHDT and YNNKEL (reference sequence). The CDR3 totals 15 residues. Written as DNA, the CDR3 is TGTGCCAGCAGCCAAGTTTCCCCCCTGACAGATACGCAGTATTTT. It translates to CASSQVSPLTDTQYF.

This rearrangement joins TRBV20-1 to TRBJ2-1; 8 bases fit TRBD2. This CDR3 is built from 16 residues. The V gene's germline CDR1 is DFQATT and CDR2 SNEGSKA (reference sequence). Here the CDR3 reads CRGTSSGTRLGGEQFF. CDR3 coding DNA: TGCAGGGGGACCTCGTCCGGGACTAGACTAGGCGGTGAGCAGTTCTTC.

The V call is TRBV12-3 or TRBV12-4, the J call TRBJ1-1; D not resolved. The V end lost 2 bases, the J end lost 7 bases, and 11 bases lay between the germline ends. The CDR3 consists of 13 residues. This chain's CDR3 is CASSLTEVIEAFF. The CDR3 DNA is TGTGCCAGCAGTTTAACGGAGGTTATTGAAGCTTTCTTT.

The J gene is TRBJ2-7, the V gene TRBV6-2 or TRBV6-3, with 7 bases fitting TRBD2. V lost 3 bases to trimming and J lost 6 bases; unmatched junction nucleotides: 5. Germline CDR1 is MNHEY and CDR2 is SVGEGT. CDR3 length equals 13 residues. The CDR3, as DNA: TGTGCCAGCAGTTATCATCGCGGGAGCGAGCAGTACTTC. Translating it yields CASSYHRGSEQYF.

This sequence joins TRBV20-1 and TRBJ2-3; tentatively, D is TRBD1 (6 bases). This CDR3 has 14 amino acids. Germline values: CDR1 DFQATT, CDR2 SNEGSKA (reference sequence). The V and J ends lost 5 bases and 3 bases respectively, with 15 bases between them. The CDR3: CSASRGWETDTQYF. The CDR3 DNA reads as TGCAGTGCTTCCAGGGGTTGGGAAACAGATACGCAGTATTTT.

Many counts were recorded for this clonotype. The chain carries TRBV5-5 and TRBJ2-7, with D uncertain. Germline V CDR1 and CDR2: SGHKS, YYEKEE (reference sequence). The CDR3 is made up of 12 amino acids. V dropped 2 bases and J dropped 4 bases, with 7 bases sitting between them. The CDR3 DNA reads as TGTGCCAGCAGCTTCAGTGCTTACGAGCAGTACTTC. This sequence encodes CASSFSAYEQYF.

This clonotype has just a few counts. The chain joins TRBV9 to TRBJ2-1, with 8 bases that match TRBD2. The CDR3 is made up of 18 amino acids. Trimming took 0 bases from V and 1 from J; bases not matched to a gene: 9. The germline V gene encodes CDR1 SGDLS and CDR2 YYNGEE. The CDR3 DNA reads TGTGCCAGCAGCGTAGAGGGGCGGCCGGGAGGGTCCTACAATGAGCAGTTCTTC. Translated: CASSVEGRPGGSYNEQFF.

There are a few counts of this clonotype. The V gene is TRBV9, the J gene TRBJ2-1; a weak D match, TRBD1 (5 bases). Trimming took off 0 bases at V and 5 bases at J, with 15 bases between the two ends. Germline assignment: CDR1 SGDLS and CDR2 YYNGEE. There are 16 residues in the CDR3. This CDR3 is CASSVEGRQGNNEQFF. The CDR3 nucleotides are TGTGCCAGCAGCGTAGAAGGTCGGCAGGGAAACAATGAGCAGTTCTTC.

This clonotype has a handful of counts. The V call is TRBV5-6, the J call TRBJ2-1; maybe TRBD2 (5 bases). V was pared by 5 bases and J by 0 bases, with 15 bases between. In germline, CDR1 is SGHDT, CDR2 YYEEEE. The CDR3 runs 16 residues. CDR3 nucleotide sequence: TGTGCCAGCAGTTTAACCGGGATGAGCTCCTACAATGAGCAGTTCTTC. The encoded protein is CASSLTGMSSYNEQFF.

This clonotype showed up many times. The chain has TRBV20-1 and TRBJ1-4; D is uncertain. V was shortened by 3 bases and J by 8 bases, with 10 bases between the two germline ends. The CDR3 covers 12 residues. Germline assignment: CDR1 DFQATT and CDR2 SNEGSKA (reference sequence). As DNA, the CDR3 is TGCAGTGCTAGTCATGAACGGGAAAAACTGTTTTTT. It translates to CSASHEREKLFF.